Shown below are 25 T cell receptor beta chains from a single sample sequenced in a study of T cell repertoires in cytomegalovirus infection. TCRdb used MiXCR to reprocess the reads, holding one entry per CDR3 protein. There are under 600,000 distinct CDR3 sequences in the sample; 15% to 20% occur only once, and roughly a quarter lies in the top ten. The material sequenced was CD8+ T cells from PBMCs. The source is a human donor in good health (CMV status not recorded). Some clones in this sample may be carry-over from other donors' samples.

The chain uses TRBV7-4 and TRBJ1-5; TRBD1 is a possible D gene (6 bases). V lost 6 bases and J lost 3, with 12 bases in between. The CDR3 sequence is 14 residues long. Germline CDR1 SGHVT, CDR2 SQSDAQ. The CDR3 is CASRSDSINQPQHF. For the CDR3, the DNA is TGTGCCAGCAGATCGGACAGTATCAATCAGCCCCAGCATTTT.

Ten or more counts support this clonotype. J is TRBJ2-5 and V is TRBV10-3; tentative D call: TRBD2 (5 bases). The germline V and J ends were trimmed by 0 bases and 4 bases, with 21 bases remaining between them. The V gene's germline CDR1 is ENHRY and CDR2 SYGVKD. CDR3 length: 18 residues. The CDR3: CAISESNGNSERRETQYF. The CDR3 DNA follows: TGTGCCATCAGTGAGTCGAACGGGAATAGCGAGAGAAGAGAGACCCAGTACTTC.

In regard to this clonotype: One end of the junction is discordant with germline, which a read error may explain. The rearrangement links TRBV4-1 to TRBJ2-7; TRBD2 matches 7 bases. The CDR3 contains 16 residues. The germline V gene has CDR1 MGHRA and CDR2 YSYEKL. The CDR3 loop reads CASSHVTRAGSYEQYF. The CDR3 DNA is TGTGCCAGCAGCCATGTGACTCGAGCGGGGTCCTACGAGCAGTACTTC.

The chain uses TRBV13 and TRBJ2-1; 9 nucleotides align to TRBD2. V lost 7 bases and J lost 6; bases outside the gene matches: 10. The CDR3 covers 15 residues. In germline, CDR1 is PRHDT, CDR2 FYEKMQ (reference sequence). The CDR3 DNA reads TGTGCCAGCAATATTAGACTAGCGGATCCCAATGAGCAGTTCTTC. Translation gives CASNIRLADPNEQFF.

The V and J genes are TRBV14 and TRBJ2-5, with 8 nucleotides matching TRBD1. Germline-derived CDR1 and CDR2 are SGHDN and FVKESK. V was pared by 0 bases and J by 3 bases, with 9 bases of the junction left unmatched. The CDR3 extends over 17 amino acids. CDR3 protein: CASSQDIVRQGKETQYF. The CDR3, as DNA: TGTGCCAGCAGCCAAGATATCGTCAGACAGGGGAAAGAGACCCAGTACTTC.

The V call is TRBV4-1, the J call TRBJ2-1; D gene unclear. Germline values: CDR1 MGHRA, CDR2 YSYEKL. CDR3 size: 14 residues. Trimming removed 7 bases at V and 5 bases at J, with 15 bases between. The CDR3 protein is CASTRNANDNEQFF. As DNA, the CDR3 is TGCGCCAGCACCCGTAACGCGAACGACAATGAGCAGTTCTTC.

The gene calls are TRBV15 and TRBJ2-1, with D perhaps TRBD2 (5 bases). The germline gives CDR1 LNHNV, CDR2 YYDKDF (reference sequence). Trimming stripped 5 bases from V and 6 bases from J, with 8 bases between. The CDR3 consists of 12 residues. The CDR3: CATSGSGNEQFF. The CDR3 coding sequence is TGTGCCACCAGCGGGAGCGGCAATGAGCAGTTCTTC.

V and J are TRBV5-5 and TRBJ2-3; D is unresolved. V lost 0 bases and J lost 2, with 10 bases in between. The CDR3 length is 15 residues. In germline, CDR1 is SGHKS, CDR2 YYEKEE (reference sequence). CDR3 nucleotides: TGTGCCAGCAGCTTGGCGTACCAAGTCACAGATACGCAGTATTTT. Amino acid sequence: CASSLAYQVTDTQYF.

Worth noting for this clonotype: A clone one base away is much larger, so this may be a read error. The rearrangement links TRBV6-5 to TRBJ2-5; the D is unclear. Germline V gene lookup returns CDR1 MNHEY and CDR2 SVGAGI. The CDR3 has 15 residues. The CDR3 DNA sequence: TGTTCCAGCAGTTACTCCCCAACGTCGCTGCTACCACAGTACTTC. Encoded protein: CSSSYSPTSLLPQYF.

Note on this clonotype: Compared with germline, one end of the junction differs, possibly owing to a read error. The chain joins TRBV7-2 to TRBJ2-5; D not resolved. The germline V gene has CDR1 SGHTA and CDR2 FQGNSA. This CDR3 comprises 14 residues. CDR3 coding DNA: TGTGCAAGCAGCTTCCTGCCGTACCTGGAGACCCAGTACTTC. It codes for CASSFLPYLETQYF.

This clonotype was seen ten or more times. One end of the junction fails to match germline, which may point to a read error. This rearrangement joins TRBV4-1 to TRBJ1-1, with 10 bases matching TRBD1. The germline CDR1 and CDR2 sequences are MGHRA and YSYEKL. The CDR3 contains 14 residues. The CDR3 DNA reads TGTGCCAGCAGCCAGGGACAGGGGAGCACTGAAGCTTTCTTT. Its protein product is CASSQGQGSTEAFF.

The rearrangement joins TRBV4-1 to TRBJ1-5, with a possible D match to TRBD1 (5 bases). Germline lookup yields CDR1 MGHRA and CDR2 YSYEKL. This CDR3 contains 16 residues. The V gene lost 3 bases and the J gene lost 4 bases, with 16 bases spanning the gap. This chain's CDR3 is CASSHFLRGKNQPQHF. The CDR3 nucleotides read TGCGCCAGCAGCCATTTCCTACGGGGGAAGAATCAGCCCCAGCATTTT.

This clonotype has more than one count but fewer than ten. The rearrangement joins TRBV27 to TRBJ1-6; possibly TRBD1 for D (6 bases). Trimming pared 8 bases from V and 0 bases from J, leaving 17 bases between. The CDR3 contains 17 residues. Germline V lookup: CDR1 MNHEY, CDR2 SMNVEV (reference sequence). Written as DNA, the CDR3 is TGTGCCAGCCGTGGTGGGTACAGGGACTCCTATAATTCACCCCTCCACTTT. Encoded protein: CASRGGYRDSYNSPLHF.

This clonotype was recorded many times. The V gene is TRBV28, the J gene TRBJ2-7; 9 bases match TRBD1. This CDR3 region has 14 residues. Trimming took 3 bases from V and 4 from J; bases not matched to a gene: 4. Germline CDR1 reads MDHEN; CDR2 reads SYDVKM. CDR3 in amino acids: CASSFQGQGYEQYF. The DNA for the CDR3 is TGTGCCAGCAGTTTCCAAGGACAGGGGTACGAGCAGTACTTC.

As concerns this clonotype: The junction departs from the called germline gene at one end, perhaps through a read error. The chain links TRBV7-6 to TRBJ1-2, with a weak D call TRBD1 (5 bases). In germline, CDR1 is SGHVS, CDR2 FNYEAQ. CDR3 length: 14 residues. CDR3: CASRATGKAYGYTF. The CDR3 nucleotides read TGTGCAAGCAGGGCTACCGGGAAAGCCTATGGCTACACCTTC.

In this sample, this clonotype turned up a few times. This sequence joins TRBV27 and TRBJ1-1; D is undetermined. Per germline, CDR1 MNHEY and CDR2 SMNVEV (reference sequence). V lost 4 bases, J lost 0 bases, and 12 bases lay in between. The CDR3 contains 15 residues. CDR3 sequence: CASSSLRAMNTEAFF. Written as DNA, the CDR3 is TGTGCCAGCAGTTCCCTGCGGGCTATGAACACTGAAGCTTTCTTT.

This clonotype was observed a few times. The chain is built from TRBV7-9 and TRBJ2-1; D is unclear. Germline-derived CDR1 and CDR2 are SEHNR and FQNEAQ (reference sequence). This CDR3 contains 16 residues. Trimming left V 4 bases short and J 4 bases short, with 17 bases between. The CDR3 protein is CASSYDQSMGYNEQFF. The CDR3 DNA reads TGTGCCAGCAGCTACGACCAGTCAATGGGATACAATGAGCAGTTCTTC.

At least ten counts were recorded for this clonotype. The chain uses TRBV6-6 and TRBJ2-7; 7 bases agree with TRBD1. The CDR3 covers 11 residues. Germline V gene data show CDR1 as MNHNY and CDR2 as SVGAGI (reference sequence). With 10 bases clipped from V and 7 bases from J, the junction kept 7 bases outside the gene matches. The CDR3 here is CATRTGREQYF. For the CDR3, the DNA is TGTGCCACCCGGACAGGCCGGGAGCAGTACTTC.

CDR3 in amino acids: CASSWGLSDYEQYF. The CDR3 nucleotides are TGCGCCAGCAGCTGGGGGCTGTCGGACTACGAGCAGTACTTC. The V call is TRBV5-1, the J call TRBJ2-7; a weak D match, TRBD1 (6 bases). The CDR3 extends over 14 amino acids. The germline gives CDR1 SGHRS, CDR2 YFSETQ. V lost 3 bases and J lost 3, with 13 bases in between.

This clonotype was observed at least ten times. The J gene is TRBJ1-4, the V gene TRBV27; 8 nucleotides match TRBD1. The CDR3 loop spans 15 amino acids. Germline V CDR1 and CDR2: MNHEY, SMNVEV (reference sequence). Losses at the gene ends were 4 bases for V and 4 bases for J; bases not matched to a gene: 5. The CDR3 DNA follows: TGTGCCAGCAGTTACGGGACAGGAGATAATGAAAAACTGTTTTTT. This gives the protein CASSYGTGDNEKLFF.

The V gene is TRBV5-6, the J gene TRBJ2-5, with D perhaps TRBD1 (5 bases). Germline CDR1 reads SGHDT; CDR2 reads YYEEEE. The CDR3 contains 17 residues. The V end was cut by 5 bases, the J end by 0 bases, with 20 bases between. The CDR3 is CASSRGNSKGYQETQYF. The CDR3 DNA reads TGTGCCAGCAGTCGAGGCAACAGTAAGGGGTACCAAGAGACCCAGTACTTC.

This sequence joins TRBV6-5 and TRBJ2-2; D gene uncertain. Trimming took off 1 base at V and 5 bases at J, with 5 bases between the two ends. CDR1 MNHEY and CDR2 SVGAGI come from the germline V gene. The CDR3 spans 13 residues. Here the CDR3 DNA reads TGTGCCAGCAGTTACTTCCCTACCGGGGAGCTGTTTTTT. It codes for CASSYFPTGELFF.

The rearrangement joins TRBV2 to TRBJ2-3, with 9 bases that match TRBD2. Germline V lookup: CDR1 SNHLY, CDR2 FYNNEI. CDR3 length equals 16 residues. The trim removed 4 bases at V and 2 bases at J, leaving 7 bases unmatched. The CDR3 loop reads CASSAWRGGVTDTQYF. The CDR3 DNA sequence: TGTGCCAGCAGTGCTTGGCGGGGGGGAGTCACAGATACGCAGTATTTT.

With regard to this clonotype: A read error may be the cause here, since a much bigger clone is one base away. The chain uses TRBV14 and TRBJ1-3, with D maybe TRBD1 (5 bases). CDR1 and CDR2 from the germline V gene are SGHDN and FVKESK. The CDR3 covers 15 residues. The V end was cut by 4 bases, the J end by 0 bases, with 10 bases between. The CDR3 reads CASSPGRYSGNTIYF. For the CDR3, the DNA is TGTGCCAGCAGCCCGGGACGGTACTCTGGAAACACCATATATTTT.

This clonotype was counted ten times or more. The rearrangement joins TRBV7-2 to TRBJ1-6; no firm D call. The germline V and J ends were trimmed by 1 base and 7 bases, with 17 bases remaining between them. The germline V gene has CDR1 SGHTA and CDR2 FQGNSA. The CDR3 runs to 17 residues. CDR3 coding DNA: TGTGCCAGCAGCTTAGATACGGGATACCGAGTAAATTCACCCCTCCACTTT. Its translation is CASSLDTGYRVNSPLHF.